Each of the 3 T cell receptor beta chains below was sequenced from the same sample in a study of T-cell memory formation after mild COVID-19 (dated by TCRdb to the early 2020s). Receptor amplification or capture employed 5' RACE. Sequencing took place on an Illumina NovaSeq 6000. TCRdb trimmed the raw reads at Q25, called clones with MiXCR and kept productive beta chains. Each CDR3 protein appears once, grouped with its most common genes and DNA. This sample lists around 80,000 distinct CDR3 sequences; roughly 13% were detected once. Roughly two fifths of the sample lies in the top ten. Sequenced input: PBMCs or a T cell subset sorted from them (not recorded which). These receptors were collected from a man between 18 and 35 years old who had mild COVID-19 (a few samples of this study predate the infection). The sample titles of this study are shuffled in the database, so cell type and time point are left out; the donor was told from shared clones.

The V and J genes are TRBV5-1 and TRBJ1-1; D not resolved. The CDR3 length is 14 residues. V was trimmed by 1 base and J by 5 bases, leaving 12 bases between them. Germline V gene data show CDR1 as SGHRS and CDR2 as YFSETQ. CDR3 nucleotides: TGCGCCAGCAGCTTGTACACCCCGAGGACTGAAGCTTTCTTT. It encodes CASSLYTPRTEAFF. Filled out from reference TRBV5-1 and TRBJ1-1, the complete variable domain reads KAGVTQTPRYLIKTRGQQVTLSCSPISGHRSVSWYQQTPGQGLQFLFEYFSETQRNKGNFPGRFSGRQFSNSRSEMNVSTLELGDSALYLCASSLYTPRTEAFFGQGTRLTVV.

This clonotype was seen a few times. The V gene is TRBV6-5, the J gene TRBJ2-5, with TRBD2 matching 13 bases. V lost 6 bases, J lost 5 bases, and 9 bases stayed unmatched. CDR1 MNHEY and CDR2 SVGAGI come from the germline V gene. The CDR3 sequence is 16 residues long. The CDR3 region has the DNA TGTGCCAGCAGGCAGACTAGCGGGGGGACGGCGGAGACCCAGTACTTC. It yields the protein CASRQTSGGTAETQYF.

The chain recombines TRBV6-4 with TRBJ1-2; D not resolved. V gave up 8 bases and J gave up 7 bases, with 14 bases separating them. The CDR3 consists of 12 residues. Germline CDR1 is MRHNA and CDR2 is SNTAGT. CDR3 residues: CASSEGGPGYTF. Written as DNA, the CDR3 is TGTGCCAGCTCAGAGGGCGGGCCTGGCTACACCTTC.